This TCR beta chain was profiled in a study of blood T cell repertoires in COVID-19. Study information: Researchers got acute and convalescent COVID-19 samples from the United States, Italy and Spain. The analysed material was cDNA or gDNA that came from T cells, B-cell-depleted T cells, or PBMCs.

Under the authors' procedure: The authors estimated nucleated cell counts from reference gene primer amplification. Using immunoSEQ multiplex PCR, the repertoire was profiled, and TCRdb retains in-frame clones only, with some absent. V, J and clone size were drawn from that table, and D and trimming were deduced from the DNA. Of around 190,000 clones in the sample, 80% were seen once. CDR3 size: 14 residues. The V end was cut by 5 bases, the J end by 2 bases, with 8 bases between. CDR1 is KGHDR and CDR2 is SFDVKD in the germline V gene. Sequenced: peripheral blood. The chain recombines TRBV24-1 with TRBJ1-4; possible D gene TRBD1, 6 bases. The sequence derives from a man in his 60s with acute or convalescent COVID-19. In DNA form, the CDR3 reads TGTGCCACCAGTGGGGGGCCCACTAATGAAAAACTGTTTTTT. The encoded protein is CATSGGPTNEKLFF.